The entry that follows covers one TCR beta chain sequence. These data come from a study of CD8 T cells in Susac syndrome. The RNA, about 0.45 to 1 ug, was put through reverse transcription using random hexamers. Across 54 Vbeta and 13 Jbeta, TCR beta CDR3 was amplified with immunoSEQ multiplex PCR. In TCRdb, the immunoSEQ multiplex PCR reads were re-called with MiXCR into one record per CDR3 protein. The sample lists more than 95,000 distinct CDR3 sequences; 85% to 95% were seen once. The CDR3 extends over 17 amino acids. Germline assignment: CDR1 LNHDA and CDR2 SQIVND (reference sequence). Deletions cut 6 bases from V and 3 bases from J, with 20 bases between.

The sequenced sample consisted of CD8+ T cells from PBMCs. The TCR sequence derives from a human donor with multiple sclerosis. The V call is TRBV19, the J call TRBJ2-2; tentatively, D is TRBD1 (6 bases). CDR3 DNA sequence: TGTGCCAGTAGGAGGATTAACGGACAGCGTTACACCGGGGAGCTGTTTTTT. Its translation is CASRRINGQRYTGELFF.